This TCR beta chain derives from a study of shared clonotypes between healthy human individuals. General study findings and limits: The naive CD4 repertoires of a few donors were compared, and approximately 4.5% of clonotypes were shared.

Worth noting for this clone: Its antigen is not identified.

Naive CD8 cells comprised CD45RO-negative, CCR7-positively selected cells, excluding terminally differentiated effector memory CD45RA+ cells. The CDR3 is 16 residues long. V lost 5 bases, J lost 3 bases, and 20 bases lay in between. Germline values: CDR1 SGHDT, CDR2 YYEEEE. How the authors handled the data: Filtering differed because ImmunoSEQ produced junction-only sequences that carried no quality scores. Profiling relied on immunoSEQ multiplex PCR, and the TCRdb table lists in-frame clones only, not all of them. V and J calls and clone size are copied from that table; D and trimming were computed from the DNA. The table includes 1.5 million to 2.5 million clones, around 96% detected once.

What was sequenced was naive CD8+ T cells sorted from blood. The clonotype was recovered from a man aged 18 to 29 in good health. The chain is built from TRBV5-6 and TRBJ1-1; D is perhaps TRBD1 (6 bases). CDR3 sequence reads: CASSYSRTEKYTEAFF. The CDR3 DNA reads as TGTGCCAGCAGTTATAGCCGGACAGAAAAATACACTGAAGCTTTCTTT. Full variable domain (missing parts from reference TRBV5-6 and TRBJ1-1): DAGVTQSPTHLIKTRGQQVTLRCSPKSGHDTVSWYQQALGQGPQFIFQYYEEEERQRGNFPDRFSGHQFPNYSSELNVNALLLGDSALYLCASSYSRTEKYTEAFFGQGTRLTVV.